This T cell receptor beta chain appears in the sequencing data of a study of shared clonotypes between healthy human individuals. In the CD4+ fraction, cells were divided into CD45RA+ naive and CD45RA-negative memory subsets. Study-wide results and limits: Researchers found naive subsets generally carried larger estimated richness than memory subsets. Naive CD4 clonotypes were shared across a handful of donors at 5% to 6%.

CDR1 SGHRS and CDR2 YFSETQ come from the germline V gene. CDR3 size: 13 residues. V was trimmed by 0 bases and J by 6 bases, leaving 10 bases between them. Data came from immunoSEQ multiplex PCR; TCRdb stores just in-frame clones and leaves some out. Of about 2.4 million clones detected, approximately 93% appear once; the ten largest clones hold approximately 0.35%. On this clone itself: No antigen is known for it. Other DNA sequences in the sample encode the same CDR3.

This chain connects TRBV5-1 to TRBJ2-7; D may match TRBD1 or TRBD2 (5 bases each). The receptor's source is a man aged 18 to 35 in good health. Some clones in this sample may be carry-over from other donors' samples. The sample comprised naive CD4+ T cells from PBMCs. The subset: CD45RA+ positively selected. The CDR3 coding sequence is TGCGCCAGCAGCTTGGCGGGGCGTGGCGAGCAGTACTTC. Its protein product is CASSLAGRGEQYF.